This T cell receptor (beta chain) appears in the sequencing data of a study of blood T cell repertoires in COVID-19. Study as a whole: There were acute and convalescent COVID-19 samples, and they came from the United States, Italy and Spain.

Authors' data handling: Amplification with reference gene primers provided the estimates of nucleated cell counts. TCRdb keeps only in-frame clones here, not all; method: immunoSEQ multiplex PCR. V and J calls and clone size are those listed in that table; D and trimming were worked out from the DNA. The data hold about 240,000 clones, with around 85% observed a single time. The CDR3 extends over 16 amino acids. Unmatched junction bases numbered 4, after V lost 3 bases and J lost 0 bases. CDR1 and CDR2 from the germline V gene are KGHDR and SFDVKD. The receptor comes from an elderly woman with acute or convalescent COVID-19. Sequenced sample: peripheral blood. The rearrangement joins TRBV24-1 to TRBJ1-2; 9 bases line up with TRBD1. The CDR3 loop reads CATSDAGQGANYGYTF. CDR3 sequence (DNA): TGTGCCACCAGTGATGCGGGACAGGGAGCTAACTATGGCTACACCTTC.